The text below deals with one TCR beta chain. The antigen remains unidentified. This record belongs to a study of T cells expressing NK-cell markers. About the study: Cells sorted as CD3+CD56+NKG2C+, CD3+CD56+NKG2C- and CD3+CD56-NKG2C+ T cells supplied the TCR beta repertoires. The authors sequenced eight donors, of whom seven were HCMV-seropositive and one was seronegative. Findings and caveats of the study: In a handful of donors, dominant clonotypes made up 28.3-60.1% of CD3+CD56-NKG2C+ cells. Dominant NKG2C+ clonotypes in 6 or 7 donors made up roughly 1.0-7.0% of CD8+ T cells.

One entry per CDR3 protein, without DNA, is what TCRdb gives after re-calling the 5' RACE reads. The record lists a few hundred thousand distinct CDR3 sequences, of which the ten most abundant hold roughly 5.2%. Germline V gives CDR1 MNHEY, CDR2 SMNVEV (reference sequence). This CDR3 comprises 14 residues. The source material was blood T cells: a sorted CD56 or NKG2C T cell subset, CD4+ or CD8+ T cells, or bulk PBMC T cells (not recorded which). This TCR was sampled from a man aged 18-70 years in good health. The chain uses TRBV27 and TRBJ2-3. Here the CDR3 reads CASSLTRLADTQYF.